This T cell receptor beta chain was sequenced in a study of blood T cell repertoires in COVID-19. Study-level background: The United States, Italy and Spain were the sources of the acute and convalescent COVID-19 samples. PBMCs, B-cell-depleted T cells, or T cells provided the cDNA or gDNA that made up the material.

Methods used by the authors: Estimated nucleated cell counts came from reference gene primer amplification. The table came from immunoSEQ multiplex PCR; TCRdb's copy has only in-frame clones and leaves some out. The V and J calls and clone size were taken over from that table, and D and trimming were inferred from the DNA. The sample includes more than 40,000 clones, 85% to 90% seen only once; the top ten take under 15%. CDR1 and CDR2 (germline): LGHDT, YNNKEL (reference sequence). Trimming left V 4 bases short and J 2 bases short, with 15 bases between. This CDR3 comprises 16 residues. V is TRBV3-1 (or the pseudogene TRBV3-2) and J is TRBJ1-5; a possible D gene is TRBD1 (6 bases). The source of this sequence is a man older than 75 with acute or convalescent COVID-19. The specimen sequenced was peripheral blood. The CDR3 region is CASSLRQAGGNQPQHF. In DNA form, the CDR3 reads TGTGCCAGCAGCCTCCGACAGGCTGGCGGCAATCAGCCCCAGCATTTT.